Listed below are T cell receptor beta chains from one sample, sequenced in a study of Graves' ophthalmopathy and Graves' hyperthyroidism. TCRdb re-analysed the multiplex PCR reads in MiXCR, keeping a single row per CDR3 protein. The sample includes a few hundred thousand distinct CDR3 sequences, 15% of them seen just once. Sequenced material: peripheral blood. These receptors came from a woman between 18 and 30 years old with stable Graves' hyperthyroidism. Both conserved end residues are part of each CDR3. Each record gives: CDR3 length, D gene, J gene, clone size, V gene, CDR3 protein, CDR3 DNA. The D gene is left open where the match is weak. Rows may omit the clone size; those that give it use once, few, many or a size class.

13	NA	TRBJ2-7	many	TRBV7-2	CASSLKVAYEQYF	TGTGCCAGCAGCTTAAAAGTGGCCTACGAGCAGTACTTC
15	TRBD2	TRBJ2-5	many	TRBV27	CASSLSGGLRETQYF	TGTGCCAGCAGTTTAAGCGGGGGGCTGAGGGAGACCCAGTACTTC
16	TRBD1	TRBJ2-7	many	TRBV5-1	CASNLGGTGDFYEQYF	TGCGCCAGCAACCTTGGGGGGACAGGGGATTTCTACGAGCAGTACTTC
13	NA	TRBJ2-5	NA	TRBV2	CASSGLRQETQYF	TGTGCCAGCAGTGGCTTGCGCCAAGAGACCCAGTACTTC
14	NA	TRBJ1-5	NA	TRBV6-1	CASSHGITIQPQHF	TGTGCCAGCAGCCACGGAATAACAATTCAGCCCCAGCATTTT
15	TRBD2	TRBJ2-7	few	TRBV3-1	CASSQGLAVSYEQYF	TGTGCCAGCAGCCAAGGACTAGCGGTCTCCTACGAGCAGTACTTC
16	NA	TRBJ2-7	many	TRBV5-6	CASSSLGTATRNEQYF	TGTGCCAGCAGCTCGCTGGGGACAGCGACTAGGAACGAGCAGTACTTC
13	NA	TRBJ2-7	few	TRBV29-1	CSVEYQGGDEQYF	TGCAGCGTTGAATATCAGGGGGGAGACGAGCAGTACTTC
12	NA	TRBJ1-5	NA	TRBV20-1	CSAREPNQPQHF	TGCAGTGCCCGGGAGCCCAATCAGCCCCAGCATTTT
16	TRBD1	TRBJ2-7	few	TRBV4-3	CASSQPPGTAPYEQYF	TGCGCCAGCAGCCAACCTCCCGGGACAGCCCCCTACGAGCAGTACTTC
14	NA	TRBJ1-2	many	TRBV12-3/TRBV12-4	CATRNSPANYGYTF	TGTGCCACCCGAAATTCACCTGCTAACTATGGCTACACCTTC
15	TRBD1	TRBJ1-2	many	TRBV12-3/TRBV12-4	CASSLGGTGGSGYTF	TGTGCCAGCAGTTTAGGTGGGACAGGGGGTTCGGGCTACACCTTC
14	NA	TRBJ1-2	many	TRBV29-1	CSVARQGSSYGYTF	TGCAGCGTTGCTCGCCAGGGAAGTAGCTATGGCTACACCTTC
15	NA	TRBJ1-1	many	TRBV12-3/TRBV12-4	CASSWSGGLGTEAFF	TGTGCCAGCAGTTGGTCGGGGGGGCTGGGAACTGAAGCTTTCTTT
13	NA	TRBJ2-2	many	TRBV11-2	CASSLKGTGELFF	TGTGCCAGCAGTTTAAAGGGGACCGGGGAGCTGTTTTTT
12	NA	TRBJ1-1	few	TRBV29-1	CSIDTPNTEAFF	TGCAGCATTGATACGCCGAACACTGAAGCTTTCTTT
13	NA	TRBJ1-2	NA	TRBV12-3/TRBV12-4	CASSAGRNYGYTF	TGTGCCAGCAGTGCCGGGAGAAACTATGGCTACACCTTC
14	NA	TRBJ1-1	many	TRBV6-4	CASRETHRGTEAFF	TGTGCCAGCAGAGAGACCCACCGGGGCACTGAAGCTTTCTTT
17	NA	TRBJ2-7	many	TRBV6-5	CASSYRSMGEISYEQYF	TGTGCCAGCAGTTACCGCTCTATGGGAGAGATTTCCTACGAGCAGTACTTC
13	NA	TRBJ2-7	many	TRBV18	CASSRRGEHEQYF	TGTGCCAGCTCACGACGCGGGGAGCACGAGCAGTACTTC
13	TRBD1	TRBJ2-5	many	TRBV2	CASRGTGEETQYF	TGTGCCAGCAGAGGGACAGGGGAAGAGACCCAGTACTTC
12	TRBD1	TRBJ1-2	many	TRBV7-2	CASSFDREGYTF	TGTGCCAGCAGCTTCGACAGGGAGGGCTACACCTTC